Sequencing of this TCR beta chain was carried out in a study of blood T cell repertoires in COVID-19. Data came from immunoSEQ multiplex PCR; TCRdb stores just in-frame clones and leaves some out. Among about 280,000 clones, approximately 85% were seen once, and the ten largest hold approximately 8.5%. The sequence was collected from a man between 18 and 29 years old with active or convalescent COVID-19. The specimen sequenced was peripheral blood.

As DNA, the CDR3 is TGTGCCAGCAGCCCTTCCGGACAGGGGCACTACAATGAGCAGTTCTTC. Amino acid sequence: CASSPSGQGHYNEQFF. This chain joins TRBV7-6 and TRBJ2-1; TRBD1 aligns across 9 bases. With 5 bases clipped from V and 3 bases from J, the junction kept 8 bases outside the gene matches. Germline V CDR1 and CDR2: SGHVS, FNYEAQ. The CDR3 loop spans 16 amino acids. The variable domain in full, with the rest retrieved from reference TRBV7-6 and TRBJ2-1, is GAGVSQSPRYKVTKRGQDVALRCDPISGHVSLYWYRQALGQGPEFLTYFNYEAQQDKSGLPNDRFSAERPEGSISTLTIQRTEQRDSAMYRCASSPSGQGHYNEQFFGPGTRLTVL.